This T cell receptor (beta chain) was recovered during a study of blood T cell repertoires in COVID-19. Across the whole study: Samples of COVID-19 (acute and convalescent) were obtained from the United States, Italy and Spain. From T cells, B-cell-depleted T cells, or PBMCs came the material, which was cDNA or gDNA.

From germline, CDR1 is MNHNY and CDR2 SVGAGI (reference sequence). Deletions cut 4 bases from V and 1 base from J, with 10 bases between. The CDR3 is 14 amino acids. Source study methods: Counts of nucleated cells, estimated from reference gene primer amplification, were obtained. The repertoire was sequenced with immunoSEQ multiplex PCR; TCRdb's copy has only in-frame clones and lacks some. The V and J calls and the clone size are those of that table, but D and trimming were determined from the DNA. This sample has tens of thousands of clones; around 80% occur once, and the top ten carry approximately 15%.

V usage is TRBV6-6 and J usage is TRBJ1-1; a weak D match, TRBD1 (5 bases). This clonotype originated in a woman of 80 years or more with active or convalescent COVID-19. Sequenced: peripheral blood. The CDR3 reads CASSSGGTNTEAFF. For the CDR3, the DNA is TGTGCCAGCAGTTCCGGGGGGACGAACACTGAAGCTTTCTTT.